This TCR beta chain was sequenced for a study of metastatic and nonmetastatic thyroid tumors. Background on the study: Repertoires from malignant and benign thyroid patients were compared across blood and tumor or nodule tissue.

The V end was cut by 5 bases, the J end by 0 bases, with 12 bases between. Per the germline V gene, CDR1 is SGDLS and CDR2 is YYNGEE. This CDR3 contains 15 residues. No treatment had been given to any patient before thyroid surgery. The authors' processing: Between-group CDR3 differences, defined by clinicopathological status, yielded a distant-metastasis classifier for papillary thyroid cancer. TCRdb re-called clones from the PCR reads using MiXCR. In this record, the V and J calls reflect TCRdb's handling and not the investigators' own analysis. The data contain 4,000 or so clones, around 40% of them singletons. Study-level results: Versus benign nodules, malignant thyroid tumors reportedly had significantly higher TCR beta diversity, in blood and tumor.

By sample share, this clone is large. Its specificity is unknown. The TCR was taken from a male donor with papillary thyroid cancer or a benign thyroid nodule (not recorded which). Some clones in this sample may be carry-over from other donors' samples. Sequencing used tumor tissue. The rearrangement links TRBV9 to TRBJ2-1; tentatively, D is TRBD2 (5 bases). CDR3 DNA: TGTGCCAGCAGTACGATAGGGAGCTCCTACAATGAGCAGTTCTTC. This encodes CASSTIGSSYNEQFF.